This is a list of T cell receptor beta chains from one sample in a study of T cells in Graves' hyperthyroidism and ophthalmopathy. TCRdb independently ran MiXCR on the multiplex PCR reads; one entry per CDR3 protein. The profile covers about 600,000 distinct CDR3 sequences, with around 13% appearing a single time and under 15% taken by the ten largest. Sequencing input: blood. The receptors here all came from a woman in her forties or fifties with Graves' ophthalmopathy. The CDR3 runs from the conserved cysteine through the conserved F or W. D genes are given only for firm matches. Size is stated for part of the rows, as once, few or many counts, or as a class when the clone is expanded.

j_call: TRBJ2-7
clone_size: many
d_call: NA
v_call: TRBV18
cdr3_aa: CASSPSGGGSEQYF
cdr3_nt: TGTGCCAGCTCACCCTCGGGTGGAGGGTCCGAGCAGTACTTC

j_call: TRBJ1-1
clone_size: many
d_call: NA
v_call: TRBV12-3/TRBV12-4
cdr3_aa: CASSLGRYNTEAFF
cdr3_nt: TGTGCCAGCAGTTTAGGAAGATACAACACTGAAGCTTTCTTT

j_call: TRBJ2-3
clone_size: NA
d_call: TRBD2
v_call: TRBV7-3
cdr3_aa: CASSLKALAGPSPTDTQYF
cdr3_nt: TGTGCCAGCAGCTTAAAGGCGTTAGCGGGGCCGAGCCCCACAGATACGCAGTATTTT

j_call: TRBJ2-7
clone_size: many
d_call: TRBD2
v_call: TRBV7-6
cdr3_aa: CASSLGIGTISYEQYF
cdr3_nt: TGTGCCAGCAGCTTAGGGATTGGGACTATCTCCTACGAGCAGTACTTC

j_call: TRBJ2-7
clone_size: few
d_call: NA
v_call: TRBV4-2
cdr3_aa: CASSTEWQGTYEQYF
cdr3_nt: TGTGCCAGCTCGACCGAGTGGCAGGGCACCTACGAGCAGTACTTC

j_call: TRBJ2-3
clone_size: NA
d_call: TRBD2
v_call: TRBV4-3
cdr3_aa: CASSQDLRTSGWGTDTQYF
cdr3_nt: TGCGCCAGCAGCCAAGATCTCAGGACTAGCGGGTGGGGCACAGATACGCAGTATTTT

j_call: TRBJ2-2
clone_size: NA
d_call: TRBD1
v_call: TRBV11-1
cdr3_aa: CASSSGQGTYTGEPFF
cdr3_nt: TGTGCCAGCAGCTCGGGACAGGGAACGTACACCGGGGAGCCGTTTTTT

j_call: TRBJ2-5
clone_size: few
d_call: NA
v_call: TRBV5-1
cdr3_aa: CASSMTSSGETQYF
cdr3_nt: TGCGCCAGCAGCATGACTAGTTCAGGGGAGACCCAGTACTTC

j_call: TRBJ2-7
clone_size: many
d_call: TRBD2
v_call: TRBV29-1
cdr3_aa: CSVVPRTSGDTYEQYF
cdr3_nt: TGCAGCGTTGTTCCTAGGACTAGCGGGGATACCTACGAGCAGTACTTC

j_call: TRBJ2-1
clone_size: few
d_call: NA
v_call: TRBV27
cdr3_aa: CASSLVALSNEQFF
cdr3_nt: TGTGCCAGCAGTTTAGTCGCGCTTTCGAATGAGCAGTTCTTC

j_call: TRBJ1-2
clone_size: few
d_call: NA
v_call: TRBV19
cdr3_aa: CASSTIADNYGYTF
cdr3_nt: TGTGCCAGTAGTACCATAGCAGATAACTATGGCTACACCTTC

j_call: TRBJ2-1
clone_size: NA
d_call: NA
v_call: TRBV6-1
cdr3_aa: CASHLGSGEQFF
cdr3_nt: TGTGCCAGTCACCTAGGGTCGGGTGAGCAGTTCTTC

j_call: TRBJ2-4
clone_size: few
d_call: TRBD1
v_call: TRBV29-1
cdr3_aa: CSVGTGLAKNIQYF
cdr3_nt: TGCAGCGTTGGGACAGGGCTAGCCAAAAACATTCAGTACTTC

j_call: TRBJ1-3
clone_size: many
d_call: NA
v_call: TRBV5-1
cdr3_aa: CASSPWDGSGNTIYF
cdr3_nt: TGCGCCAGCAGCCCCTGGGACGGCTCTGGAAACACCATATATTTT

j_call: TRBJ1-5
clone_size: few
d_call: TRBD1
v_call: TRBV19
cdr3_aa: CASTPDRGLLNQPQHF
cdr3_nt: TGTGCCAGTACCCCGGACAGGGGGCTCCTCAATCAGCCCCAGCATTTT

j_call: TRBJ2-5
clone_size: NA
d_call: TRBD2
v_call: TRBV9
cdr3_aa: CASSVSGRAGETQYF
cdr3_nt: TGTGCCAGCAGCGTGAGCGGGAGGGCCGGGGAGACCCAGTACTTC

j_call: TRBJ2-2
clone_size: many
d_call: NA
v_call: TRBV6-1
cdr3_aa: CASSPWADTGELFF
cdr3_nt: TGTGCCAGCAGTCCCTGGGCAGACACCGGGGAGCTGTTTTTT

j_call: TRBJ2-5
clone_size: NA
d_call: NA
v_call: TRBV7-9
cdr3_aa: CASSLTRGPTQYF
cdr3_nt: TGTGCCAGCAGCTTAACTAGGGGCCCGACCCAGTACTTC

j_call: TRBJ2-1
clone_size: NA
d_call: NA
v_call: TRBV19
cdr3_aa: CASSISISAEQFF
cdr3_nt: TGTGCCAGTAGTATATCTATTAGTGCTGAGCAGTTCTTC

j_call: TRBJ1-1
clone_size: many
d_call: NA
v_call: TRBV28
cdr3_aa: CASSAGGRLNTEAFF
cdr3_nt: TGTGCCAGCAGTGCCGGGGGACGGTTGAACACTGAAGCTTTCTTT

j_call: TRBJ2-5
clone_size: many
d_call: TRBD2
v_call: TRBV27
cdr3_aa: CASSFLGLAEETQYF
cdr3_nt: TGTGCCAGCAGTTTCCTCGGACTAGCGGAAGAGACCCAGTACTTC

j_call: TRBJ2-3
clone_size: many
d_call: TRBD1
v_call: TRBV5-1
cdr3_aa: CASSLEGAIPDTQYF
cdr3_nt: TGCGCCAGCAGCTTGGAGGGGGCTATCCCAGATACGCAGTATTTT

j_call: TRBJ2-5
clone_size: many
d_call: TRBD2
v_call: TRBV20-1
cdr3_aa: CSAREGLAGETQYF
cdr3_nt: TGCAGTGCTAGAGAGGGACTAGCGGGAGAGACCCAGTACTTC

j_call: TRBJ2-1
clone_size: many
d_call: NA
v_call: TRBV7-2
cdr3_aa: CASSRRGRNEQFF
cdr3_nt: TGTGCCAGCAGCCGCAGGGGACGCAATGAGCAGTTCTTC

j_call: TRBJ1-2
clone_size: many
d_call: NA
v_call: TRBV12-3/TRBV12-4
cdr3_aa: CASSAESRGYTF
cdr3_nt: TGTGCCAGCAGTGCAGAATCACGGGGCTACACCTTC

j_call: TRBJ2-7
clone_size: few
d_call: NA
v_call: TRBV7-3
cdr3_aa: CASSLNRGGRYEQYF
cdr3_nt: TGTGCCAGCAGCTTAAATCGCGGAGGGCGCTACGAGCAGTACTTC

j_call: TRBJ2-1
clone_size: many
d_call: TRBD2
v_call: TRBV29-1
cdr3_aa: CSVEDPSGRALEQFF
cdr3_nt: TGCAGCGTTGAAGATCCTAGCGGGAGGGCCTTGGAGCAGTTCTTC

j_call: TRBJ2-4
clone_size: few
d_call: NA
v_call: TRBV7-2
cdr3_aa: CASSLGPENIQYF
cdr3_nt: TGTGCCAGCAGCTTAGGTCCAGAGAACATTCAGTACTTC

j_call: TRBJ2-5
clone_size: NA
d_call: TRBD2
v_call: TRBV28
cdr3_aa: CASSSLGLASQETQYF
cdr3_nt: TGTGCCAGCAGTTCACTGGGACTAGCGTCACAAGAGACCCAGTACTTC

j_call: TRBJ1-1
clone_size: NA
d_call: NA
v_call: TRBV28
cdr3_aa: CASRKQKNTEAFF
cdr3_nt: TGTGCCAGCAGGAAACAGAAGAACACTGAAGCTTTCTTT

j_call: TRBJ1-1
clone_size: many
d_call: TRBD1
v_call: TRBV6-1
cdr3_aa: CASSYNPQGITEAFF
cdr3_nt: TGTGCCAGCAGCTACAATCCACAGGGGATCACTGAAGCTTTCTTT

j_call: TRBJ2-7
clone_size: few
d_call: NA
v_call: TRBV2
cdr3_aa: CASRGRREYF
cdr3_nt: TGTGCCAGCAGAGGACGGAGAGAGTACTTC